The next 6 T cell receptor beta chains were all read from a single sample in a study of PD-1 blockade in mismatch repair-deficient tumors. Assay used: immunoSEQ multiplex PCR; TCRdb lists only in-frame clones, some missing. Of about 84,000 clones listed, over 70% are singletons. The source material was peripheral blood, sampled 12 weeks after starting pembrolizumab. These receptors all stem from an adult with mismatch repair-deficient cancer.

This rearrangement joins TRBV7-3 to TRBJ2-2; perhaps D is TRBD1 or TRBD2 (5 bases each). V lost 5 bases and J 2 bases, leaving 12 bases between the germline ends. The V gene's germline CDR1 is SGHTA and CDR2 FQGTGA. This CDR3 contains 15 residues. The CDR3 spells CASSPGRLNTGELFF. Written as DNA, the CDR3 is TGTGCCAGCAGCCCGGGACGCCTAAACACCGGGGAGCTGTTTTTT. Full variable domain (missing parts from reference TRBV7-3 and TRBJ2-2): GAGVSQTPSNKVTEKGKYVELRCDPISGHTALYWYRQSLGQGPEFLIYFQGTGAADDSGLPNDRFFAVRPEGSVSTLKIQRTERGDSAVYLCASSPGRLNTGELFFGEGSRLTVL.

V usage is TRBV27 and J usage is TRBJ2-2; TRBD1 agrees at 7 bases. The CDR3 contains 16 residues. The germline gives CDR1 MNHEY, CDR2 SMNVEV (reference sequence). The V gene end was trimmed by 7 bases and the J gene end by 4 bases; junction bases not matched to a gene: 12. The chain's CDR3 is CASTQRQGTGTGELFF. The CDR3, as DNA: TGTGCCAGCACCCAAAGACAGGGAACGGGCACCGGGGAGCTGTTTTTT.

The chain recombines TRBV28 with TRBJ2-3; TRBD2 matches 9 bases. Germline V gene data show CDR1 as MDHEN and CDR2 as SYDVKM. The CDR3 has 15 amino acids. With 6 bases clipped from V and 2 bases from J, the junction kept 6 bases outside the gene matches. The DNA of the CDR3 is TGTGCCAGCAGCCGACTAGCGGCCCTCACAGATACGCAGTATTTT. This gives the protein CASSRLAALTDTQYF. The variable domain in full, with the rest retrieved from reference TRBV28 and TRBJ2-3, is DVKVTQSSRYLVKRTGEKVFLECVQDMDHENMFWYRQDPGLGLRLIYFSYDVKMKEKGDIPEGYSVSREKKERFSLILESASTNQTSMYLCASSRLAALTDTQYFGPGTRLTVL.

About this clone: One end of the junction is discordant with germline, which a read error may explain. This chain connects TRBV7-7 to TRBJ2-7, with a possible D match to TRBD1 (6 bases). From germline, CDR1 is SSHAT and CDR2 FNYEAQ (reference sequence). The CDR3 has 15 amino acids. CDR3 amino acids: CASSLGQSSSYEQYF. The DNA of the CDR3 is TGTGCTAGCAGCTTAGGACAGTCCTCCTCCTACGAGCAGTACTTC.

The J gene is TRBJ1-5, the V gene TRBV7-8, with D perhaps TRBD1 (6 bases). This CDR3 is built from 15 residues. The germline V and J ends were trimmed by 5 bases and 0 bases, with 11 bases remaining between them. CDR1 and CDR2 from the germline V gene are SGHVS and FQNEAQ. The DNA for the CDR3 is TGTGCCAGCAGCCCACAGGGCTATAGCAATCAGCCCCAGCATTTT. Translating it yields CASSPQGYSNQPQHF.

The chain is built from TRBV7-9 and TRBJ2-7, with D possibly called TRBD1 or TRBD2 (5 bases each). Trimming took 6 bases from V and 5 from J, leaving 20 bases between them. CDR1 SEHNR and CDR2 FQNEAQ come from the germline V gene (reference sequence). This CDR3 is built from 15 residues. This CDR3 is CASSPTTAQGHEQYF. In DNA form, the CDR3 reads TGTGCCAGCAGTCCTACAACAGCGCAGGGACACGAGCAGTACTTC. Full variable domain (missing parts from reference TRBV7-9 and TRBJ2-7): DTGVSQNPRHKITKRGQNVTFRCDPISEHNRLYWYRQTLGQGPEFLTYFQNEAQLEKSRLLSDRFSAERPKGSFSTLEIQRTEQGDSAMYLCASSPTTAQGHEQYFGPGTRLTVT.